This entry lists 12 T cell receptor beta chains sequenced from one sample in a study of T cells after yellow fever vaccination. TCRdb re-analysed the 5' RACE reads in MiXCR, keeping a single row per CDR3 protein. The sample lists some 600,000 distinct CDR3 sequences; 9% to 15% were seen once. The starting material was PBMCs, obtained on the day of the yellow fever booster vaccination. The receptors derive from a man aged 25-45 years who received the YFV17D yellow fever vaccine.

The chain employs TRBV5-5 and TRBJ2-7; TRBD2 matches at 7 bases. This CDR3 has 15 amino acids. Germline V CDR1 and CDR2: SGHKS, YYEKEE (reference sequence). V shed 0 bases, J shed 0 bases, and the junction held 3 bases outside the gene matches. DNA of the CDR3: TGTGCCAGCAGCTTGGCGGGGGGACTCTCCTACGAGCAGTACTTC. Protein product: CASSLAGGLSYEQYF.

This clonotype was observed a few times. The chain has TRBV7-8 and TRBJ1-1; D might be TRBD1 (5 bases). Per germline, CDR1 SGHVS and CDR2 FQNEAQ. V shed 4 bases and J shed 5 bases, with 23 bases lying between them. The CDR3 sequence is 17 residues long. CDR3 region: CASSSATAQGVGTEAFF. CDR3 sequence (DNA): TGTGCCAGCAGCTCCGCAACCGCCCAGGGAGTAGGAACTGAAGCTTTCTTT.

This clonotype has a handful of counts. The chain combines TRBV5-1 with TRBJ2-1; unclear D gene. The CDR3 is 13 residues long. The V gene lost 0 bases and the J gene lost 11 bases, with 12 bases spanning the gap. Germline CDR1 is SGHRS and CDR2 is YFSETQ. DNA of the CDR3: TGCGCCAGCAGCTTGGAGGGCGAGGCGAAGCAGTTCTTC. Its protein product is CASSLEGEAKQFF.

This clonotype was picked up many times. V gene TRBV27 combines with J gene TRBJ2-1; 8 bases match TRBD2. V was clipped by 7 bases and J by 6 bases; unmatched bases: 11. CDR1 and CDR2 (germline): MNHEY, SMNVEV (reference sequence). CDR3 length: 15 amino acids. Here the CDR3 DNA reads TGTGCCAGCACCCTAAGCGGGAGATCGGGCAATGAGCAGTTCTTC. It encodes CASTLSGRSGNEQFF.

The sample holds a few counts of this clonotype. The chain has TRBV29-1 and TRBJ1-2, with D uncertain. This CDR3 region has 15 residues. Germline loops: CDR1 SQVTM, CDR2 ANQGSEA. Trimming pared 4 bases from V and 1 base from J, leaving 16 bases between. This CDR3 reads CSVVPAVVDNYGYTF. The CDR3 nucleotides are TGCAGCGTTGTTCCGGCCGTGGTAGATAACTATGGCTACACCTTC.

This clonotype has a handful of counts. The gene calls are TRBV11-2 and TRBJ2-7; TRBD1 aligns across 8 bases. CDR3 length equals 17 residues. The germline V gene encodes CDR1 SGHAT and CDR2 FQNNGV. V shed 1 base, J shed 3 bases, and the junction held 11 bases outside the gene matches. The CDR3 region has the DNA TGTGCCAGCAGCTTAGTACCCCCAGGGGGCTCCCTCTACGAGCAGTACTTC. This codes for CASSLVPPGGSLYEQYF.

CDR3: CASSPRRGRIQETQYF. The CDR3 DNA is TGTGCCAGCAGCCCCCGGAGGGGGAGGATCCAAGAGACCCAGTACTTC. This chain connects TRBV7-2 to TRBJ2-5; D may be TRBD1 or TRBD2 (6 bases each). The CDR3 totals 16 residues. Germline V lookup: CDR1 SGHTA, CDR2 FQGNSA. Trimming took off 5 bases at V and 1 base at J, with 17 bases between the two ends.

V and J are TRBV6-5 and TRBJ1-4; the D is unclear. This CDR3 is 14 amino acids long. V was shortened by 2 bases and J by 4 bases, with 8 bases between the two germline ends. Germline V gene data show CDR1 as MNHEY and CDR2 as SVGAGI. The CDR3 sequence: CASSYGPLNEKLFF. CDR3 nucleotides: TGTGCCAGCAGTTACGGTCCACTTAATGAAAAACTGTTTTTT.

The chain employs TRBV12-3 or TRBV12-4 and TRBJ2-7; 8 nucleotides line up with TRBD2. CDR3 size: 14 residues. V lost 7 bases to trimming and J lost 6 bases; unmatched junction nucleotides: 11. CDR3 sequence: CASTILAGGSEQYF. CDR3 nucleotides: TGTGCCAGCACCATCTTGGCGGGAGGCTCCGAGCAGTACTTC.

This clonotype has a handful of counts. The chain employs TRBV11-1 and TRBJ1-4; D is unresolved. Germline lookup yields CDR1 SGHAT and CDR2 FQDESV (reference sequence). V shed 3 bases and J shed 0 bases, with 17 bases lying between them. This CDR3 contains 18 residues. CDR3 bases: TGTGCCAGCAGCTTTAGGCAGGTCTCGACCGCAACTAATGAAAAACTGTTTTTT. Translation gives CASSFRQVSTATNEKLFF.

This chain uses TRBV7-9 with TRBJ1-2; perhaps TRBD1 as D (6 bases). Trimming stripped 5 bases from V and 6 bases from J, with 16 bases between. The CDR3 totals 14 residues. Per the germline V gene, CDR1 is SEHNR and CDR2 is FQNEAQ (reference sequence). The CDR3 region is CASSLLGGLDGYTF. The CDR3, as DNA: TGTGCCAGCAGCCTCTTGGGGGGGCTGGATGGCTACACCTTC.

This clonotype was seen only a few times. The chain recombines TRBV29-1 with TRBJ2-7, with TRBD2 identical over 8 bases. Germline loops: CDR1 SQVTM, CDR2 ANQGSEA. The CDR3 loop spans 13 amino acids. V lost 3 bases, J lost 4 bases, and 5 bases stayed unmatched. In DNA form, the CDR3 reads TGCAGCGTTGATGGGAGCGGGAGTTACGAGCAGTACTTC. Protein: CSVDGSGSYEQYF.